The clone carrying this T cell receptor beta chain was found a few times. What it recognizes is unknown. Trimming left V 3 bases short and J 3 bases short, with 11 bases between. This CDR3 contains 14 residues. Germline loops: CDR1 DFQATT, CDR2 SNEGSKA (reference sequence). The data belong to a study of CD8 T cells in ankylosing spondylitis. The authors made TCR beta libraries by quantitative 5'-RACE with molecular barcodes. One entry per CDR3 protein results from TCRdb running MiXCR on the 5' RACE reads. The sample holds around 130,000 distinct CDR3 sequences, over 6.5% seen once. Study-level points and caveats: Reactive arthritis synovial fluid and blood were previously reported to contain some motif variants. Enrichment of disease-linked clones was reportedly significant in matched ankylosing spondylitis synovial fluid. Characteristic of ankylosing spondylitis blood, it appeared, was a TCR beta motif comprising fewer than 10 highly homologous variants.

The source is a male donor with ankylosing spondylitis or in good health (not recorded which). The material sequenced was blood, either unsorted or a sorted T cell fraction (not recorded which). V gene TRBV20-1 combines with J gene TRBJ2-2, with unresolved D. CDR3 in DNA: TGCAGTGCTAGTGACCCCCTGGACACCGGGGAGCTGTTTTTT. This encodes CSASDPLDTGELFF.